Presented here are 15 T cell receptor beta chains from one specimen sequenced in a study of blood T cell repertoires in COVID-19. Some clones are missing from TCRdb's copy, which holds only in-frame ones; the method was immunoSEQ multiplex PCR. Of fewer than 200,000 clones listed, around 83% were seen once; the top ten hold 7.6%. The material sequenced was peripheral blood. The receptors shown here come from a woman in her 70s with COVID-19, enrolled during active disease.

J is TRBJ2-7 and V is TRBV27; 7 bases map to TRBD1. CDR1 and CDR2 from the germline V gene are MNHEY and SMNVEV (reference sequence). CDR3 length equals 15 residues. Trimming at V came to 6 bases and at J to 5 bases, leaving 13 bases not matched to a gene. The CDR3 coding sequence is TGTGCCAGCAGACGGGTAGGGGGCGATTTGAACGAGCAGTACTTC. Translation gives CASRRVGGDLNEQYF.

This clone appeared once. The chain joins TRBV7-2 to TRBJ2-5; D is perhaps TRBD2 (6 bases). V was trimmed by 5 bases and J by 5 bases, leaving 21 bases between them. CDR1 SGHTA and CDR2 FQGNSA come from the germline V gene. There are 16 residues in the CDR3. DNA for the CDR3: TGTGCCAGCAGCCCTAGCGCCAGCTTATATTGGGAGACCCAGTACTTC. It yields the protein CASSPSASLYWETQYF.

This chain links TRBV2 with TRBJ1-5; weak D call: TRBD1 (6 bases). Germline CDR1 reads SNHLY; CDR2 reads FYNNEI. Trimming removed 4 bases from V and 4 bases from J, with 11 bases in between. CDR3 length: 14 residues. In nucleotides, the CDR3 is TGTGCCAGCAGTGCTGACAGGCAAAATCAGCCCCAGCATTTT. This sequence encodes CASSADRQNQPQHF.

This chain uses TRBV18 with TRBJ2-5; the match to TRBD1 covers 7 bases. J lost 3 bases, V lost 3 bases, and 4 bases had no gene match. Germline CDR1 reads KGHSH; CDR2 reads LQKENI. This CDR3 contains 14 residues. CDR3 nucleotides: TGTGCCAGCTCACCTTGGGACAGAAAAGAGACCCAGTACTTC. The encoded protein is CASSPWDRKETQYF.

CDR3 in DNA: TGTGCCAGCACCGCACTCGCCGCGGGCCCTTACAATGAGCAGTTCTTC. This gives the protein CASTALAAGPYNEQFF. The V and J genes are TRBV28 and TRBJ2-1, with D perhaps TRBD2 (5 bases). This CDR3 has 16 residues. Germline assignment: CDR1 MDHEN and CDR2 SYDVKM. Trimming took off 7 bases at V and 4 bases at J, with 20 bases between the two ends.

Only one count was recorded for this clone. The chain's CDR3 is CASSEEGILGNEQFF. The CDR3 DNA is TGTGCCAGCAGTGAAGAGGGAATACTAGGTAATGAGCAGTTCTTC. This rearrangement joins TRBV6-4 to TRBJ2-1, with a tentative D call TRBD2 (5 bases). Trimming shortened V by 3 bases and J by 7 bases, and 16 bases separated the two germline ends. The CDR3 loop spans 15 amino acids. Germline lookup yields CDR1 MRHNA and CDR2 SNTAGT.

The gene calls are TRBV18 and TRBJ2-3; 8 bases align to TRBD2. The junction had 11 bases not matched to a gene; V was cut back by 0 bases and J by 9 bases. The CDR3 contains 16 residues. Germline values: CDR1 KGHSH, CDR2 LQKENI. CDR3 sequence reads: CASSPPEGTRRWTQYF. CDR3 in DNA: TGTGCCAGCTCACCACCGGAAGGGACTAGAAGATGGACGCAGTATTTT.

Regarding this clone: Within the sample, other DNA sequences also encode this same CDR3. The V call is TRBV2, the J call TRBJ1-3, with TRBD1 matching over 9 bases. Looked up from germline, CDR1 is SNHLY and CDR2 is FYNNEI. The CDR3 runs 14 residues. J was trimmed by 2 bases and V by 6 bases; bases with no gene match: 2. For the CDR3, the DNA is TGTGCCAGCAGCCGGGACAGGGCTGGAAACACCATATATTTT. This encodes CASSRDRAGNTIYF.

The chain couples TRBV6-5 to TRBJ2-7, with D perhaps TRBD2 (5 bases). Germline assignment: CDR1 MNHEY and CDR2 SVGAGI. Trimming pared 6 bases from V and 2 bases from J, leaving 8 bases between. The CDR3 length is 12 residues. The DNA of the CDR3 is TGTGCCAGCAGGGAGGCCACCTACGAGCAGTACTTC. Translated: CASREATYEQYF.

J is TRBJ1-2 and V is TRBV4-3; D possibly corresponds to TRBD1 (6 bases). V gave up 3 bases and J gave up 3 bases, with 11 bases separating them. This CDR3 is 14 amino acids long. Germline-derived CDR1 and CDR2 are LGHNA and YSLEER. CDR3 DNA sequence: TGCGCCAGCAGCCACCGGACAGCCTACTATGGCTACACCTTC. This translates into CASSHRTAYYGYTF.

V usage is TRBV28 and J usage is TRBJ1-3; D gene unclear. CDR3 length: 15 amino acids. Germline lookup yields CDR1 MDHEN and CDR2 SYDVKM. V was pared by 2 bases and J by 0 bases, with 8 bases between. The CDR3, as DNA: TGTGCCAGCAGTTTAAGTCAGGTCTCTGGAAACACCATATATTTT. This codes for CASSLSQVSGNTIYF. Full variable domain (remainder filled in from reference TRBV28 and TRBJ1-3): DVKVTQSSRYLVKRTGEKVFLECVQDMDHENMFWYRQDPGLGLRLIYFSYDVKMKEKGDIPEGYSVSREKKERFSLILESASTNQTSMYLCASSLSQVSGNTIYFGEGSWLTVV.

This clone was detected only a few times. This chain joins TRBV24-1 and TRBJ2-7, with TRBD1 as a possible D gene (8 bases). CDR1 KGHDR and CDR2 SFDVKD come from the germline V gene. V dropped 3 bases and J dropped 1 base, with 21 bases sitting between them. The CDR3 loop spans 18 amino acids. DNA for the CDR3: TGTGCCACCAGTGATGGGACTCTTGGACAGGGAGGGTCCTACGAGCAGTACTTC. Residues: CATSDGTLGQGGSYEQYF.

The J gene is TRBJ1-2, the V gene TRBV27, with 11 bases that match TRBD1. V gave up 3 bases and J gave up 8 bases; unmatched junction bases: 14. The V gene's germline CDR1 is MNHEY and CDR2 SMNVEV (reference sequence). This CDR3 region has 17 residues. CDR3 nucleotides: TGTGCCAGCAGTTTTAGCGGGACAGGGGGTTTGACAAGAGGCTACACCTTC. This encodes CASSFSGTGGLTRGYTF.

The CDR3 region has the DNA TGTGCCAGCGGGACAGGAAGGGGGCAAGCTGAAGCTTTCTTT. Its protein is CASGTGRGQAEAFF. This chain uses TRBV6-5 with TRBJ1-1; TRBD1 matches 8 bases. V was pared by 8 bases and J by 6 bases, with 11 bases of the junction left unmatched. CDR1 and CDR2 (germline): MNHEY, SVGAGI. The CDR3 has 14 amino acids.

This CDR3 is CASSLTDAETQYF. Written as DNA, the CDR3 is TGTGCCAGCAGTTTAACAGATGCGGAGACCCAGTACTTC. The rearrangement uses TRBV12-3 or TRBV12-4 and TRBJ2-5; D is undetermined. The germline V and J ends were trimmed by 2 bases and 5 bases, with 9 bases remaining between them. CDR3 length: 13 amino acids.